The text below deals with one T cell receptor (beta chain). These data belong to a study of human T cells and chemical hapten exposure. Study-level background: Chiefly female patients presented with alopecia areata, totalis or universalis.

Time point in this sample: pre-sensitization, week 0. The treatment was: therapeutic diphenylcyclopropenone sensitization with weekly scalp DPC. Total RNA was isolated from whole blood that had not been fractionated. Using its own MiXCR run on the RACE reads, TCRdb lists one record per CDR3 protein. The sample has more than 250,000 distinct CDR3 sequences, 7.5% to 10% seen once; the top ten hold 2.3%. Between the trimmed V and J ends, which lost 8 bases and 5 bases, there was a span of 13 bases. Per germline, CDR1 MNHEY and CDR2 SVGEGT. This CDR3 contains 13 residues. This receptor was taken from a woman aged 35 to 49 with alopecia areata. Some clones in this sample may be carry-over from other donors' samples. This chain connects TRBV6-2 or TRBV6-3 to TRBJ1-5, with TRBD1 as a possible D gene (6 bases). The sample consisted of whole blood, taken in connection with sensitization to the hapten diphenylcyclopropenone (DPC). CDR3 nucleotides: TGTGCCAGCCGAGAGGGGGGCTATCAGCCCCAGCATTTT. It encodes CASREGGYQPQHF.